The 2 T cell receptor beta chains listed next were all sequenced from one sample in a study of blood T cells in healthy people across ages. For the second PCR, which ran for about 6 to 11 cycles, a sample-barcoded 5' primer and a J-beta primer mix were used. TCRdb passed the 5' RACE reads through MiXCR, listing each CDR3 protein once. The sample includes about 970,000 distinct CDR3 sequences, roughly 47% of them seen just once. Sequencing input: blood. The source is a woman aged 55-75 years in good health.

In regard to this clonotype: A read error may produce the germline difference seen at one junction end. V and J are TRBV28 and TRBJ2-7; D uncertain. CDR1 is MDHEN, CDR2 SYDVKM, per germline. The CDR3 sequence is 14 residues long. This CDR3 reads CASSLTRFGETQCF. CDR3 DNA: TGTGCCAGCAGTTTAACGCGGTTTGGAGAGACCCAGTGCTTC.

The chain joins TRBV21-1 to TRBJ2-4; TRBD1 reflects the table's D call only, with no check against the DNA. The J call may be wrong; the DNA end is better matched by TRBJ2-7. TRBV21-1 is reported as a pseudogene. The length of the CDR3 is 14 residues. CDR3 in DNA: TGTGCCAGCAGAGAAGACAGAGTTGACAACGAGCAGTACTTC. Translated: CASREDRVDNEQYF.